This TCR beta chain comes out of a study of Tregs in tolerant kidney transplant recipients. This clone was seen only a few times. The method was immunoSEQ multiplex PCR; TCRdb's version includes in-frame clones alone and lacks a portion of them. The sample lists approximately 60,000 clones, about 90% occurring once. Mixed chimerism was transient after nonmyeloablative marrow transplants from related graft donors. The germline V and J ends were trimmed by 5 bases and 3 bases, with 15 bases remaining between them. Per germline, CDR1 LNHDA and CDR2 SQIVND (reference sequence). The CDR3 has 15 amino acids.

The genes are TRBV19 and TRBJ2-3, with D maybe TRBD2 (5 bases). The origin of this receptor is a human patient who received a combined kidney and bone marrow transplant. Some T cells may originate from the graft donor. Sequencing used CD4+ T cells from blood (PBMCs), obtained 6 months after the transplant. In DNA, the CDR3 is TGTGCCAGTAGTTCCTCCCCGGGGATGACAGATACGCAGTATTTT. Amino acids: CASSSSPGMTDTQYF.